These 7 T cell receptor beta chains originate from one sample sequenced in a study of T cells in localized non-small cell lung cancer (dated by TCRdb to the early 2020s). Libraries came from the immunoSEQ multiplex PCR assay. The immuneACCESS repertoire file appears here via TCRdb, limited to in-frame rearrangements. These files lack a portion of the clones; in checked studies, under half of the deficit traces to unresolved V genes, and the cause of the others is not known. The sample yields 15,000 to 20,000 clones; around 90% were counted once. The top ten constitute 1.2% of the sample. Sequencing used peripheral blood mononuclear cells, obtained before any cancer treatment. These TCRs come from a woman aged 35 to 70 with stage III lung adenocarcinoma.

The chain carries TRBV7-6 and TRBJ2-2, with TRBD2 matching 8 bases. Germline V gene sequence: CDR1 SGHVS, CDR2 FNYEAQ. V trimming: 5 bases; J trimming: 0 bases; junction bases outside the gene matches: 8. The CDR3 is made up of 17 amino acids. Here the CDR3 reads CASSPWRGASNTGELFF. CDR3 sequence (DNA): TGTGCCAGCAGCCCCTGGCGGGGGGCCTCGAACACCGGGGAGCTGTTTTTT.

The rearrangement uses TRBV28 and TRBJ1-1; D unclear. CDR3 length: 13 amino acids. Trimming took off 3 bases at V and 5 bases at J, with 10 bases between the two ends. Germline V CDR1 and CDR2: MDHEN, SYDVKM. The CDR3 sequence: CASSFIRGTEAFF. CDR3 sequence (DNA): TGTGCCAGCAGTTTTATAAGAGGGACTGAAGCTTTCTTT.

This chain links TRBV6-1 with TRBJ1-1; TRBD1 might be the D (6 bases). The CDR3 consists of 14 residues. V was clipped by 4 bases and J by 3 bases, with 12 bases between them. Germline V gene sequence: CDR1 MNHNS, CDR2 SASEGT. The CDR3 sequence is CASSATGGDTEAFF. DNA for the CDR3: TGTGCCAGCAGTGCGACAGGAGGAGACACTGAAGCTTTCTTT.

The chain has TRBV28 and TRBJ1-5; TRBD1 aligns across 8 bases. This CDR3 contains 15 residues. V lost 7 bases to trimming and J lost 3 bases; unmatched junction nucleotides: 8. CDR1 and CDR2 from the germline V gene are MDHEN and SYDVKM. The CDR3 protein is CASKNRGKFNQPQHF. For the CDR3, the DNA is TGTGCCAGCAAGAACAGGGGGAAGTTCAATCAGCCCCAGCATTTT.

V and J are TRBV19 and TRBJ2-7; 9 bases map to TRBD1. The CDR3 sequence is 16 residues long. Germline loops: CDR1 LNHDA, CDR2 SQIVND (reference sequence). V was pared by 5 bases and J by 2 bases, with 10 bases of the junction left unmatched. Here the CDR3 reads CASSLIPGTGTYEQYF. CDR3 nucleotide sequence: TGTGCCAGTAGTCTGATCCCCGGGACAGGGACCTACGAGCAGTACTTC.

The chain employs TRBV7-8 and TRBJ2-4; 9 bases are a match to TRBD2. Trimming removed 0 bases from V and 3 bases from J; junction bases left unmatched: 3. CDR1 and CDR2 from the germline V gene are SGHVS and FQNEAQ. The CDR3 runs to 16 residues. CDR3 residues: CASSLAGLALKNIQYF. CDR3 nucleotide sequence: TGTGCCAGCAGCTTAGCAGGACTAGCGCTCAAAAACATTCAGTACTTC.

In this sample, this clone turned up a few times. The J gene is TRBJ2-5, the V gene TRBV7-3; either TRBD1 or TRBD2 may supply D (5 bases each). This CDR3 has 13 amino acids. Germline V gives CDR1 SGHTA, CDR2 FQGTGA. Between the trimmed V and J ends, which lost 5 bases and 1 base, there was a span of 8 bases. For the CDR3, the DNA is TGTGCCAGCAGCGAGGGGTCCCAAGAGACCCAGTACTTC. It specifies CASSEGSQETQYF. Variable domain in full (rest from reference TRBV7-3 and TRBJ2-5): GAGVSQTPSNKVTEKGKYVELRCDPISGHTALYWYRQSLGQGPEFLIYFQGTGAADDSGLPNDRFFAVRPEGSVSTLKIQRTERGDSAVYLCASSEGSQETQYFGPGTRLLVL.